The following is a TCR beta chain sequence with its context. A single count supports this clone. Its antigen has not been determined. No base quality information exists; no much larger clone differs at one position. This entry is derived from a study of OX40 agonist ivuxolimab in advanced cancers. Background on the whole study: Ivuxolimab was a fully human IgG2 agonistic monoclonal antibody targeting the costimulatory receptor OX40 (CD134). Intravenous ivuxolimab was administered to patients every 2 weeks at six dose levels: 0.01, 0.1, 0.3, 1.5, 3 and 10 mg/kg. Of the roughly 52 dose-escalation patients, hepatocellular carcinoma was present in 19, melanoma in roughly 15, renal cell carcinoma in 9 and head and neck cancer in 9. A male proportion of roughly 80% and a mean age of approximately 61 years, ranging from about 23 to 90, were recorded for the dose-escalation cohort. Prior anti-PD-1, anti-PD-L1 or anti-CTLA-4 therapy was permitted, and 40% of dose-escalation patients had received checkpoint inhibitors. Partial responses were achieved by three dose-escalation patients, of whom one had hepatocellular carcinoma and two had cutaneous melanoma. The point of sequencing TCRbeta in the periphery was to test whether ivuxolimab changed TCR sequence diversity and drove clonal T-cell expansion. The monotherapy dose-escalation portion (N ≈ 56 patients) of the phase I ivuxolimab trial is reported in the paper. Summary of the overall study and its limitations: Which antigens the clonally expanded peripheral T cells were specific for was not determined. Partial responders in the 0.1-3.0 mg/kg groups had among the lowest normalized peripheral clonal expansion, especially among CD8+ T cells. After ivuxolimab, CD8+ T cells had more expanded clones than CD4+ T cells on average. Low levels of normalized T-cell clonal expansion were also shown by some nonresponding patients. At doses of 0.1 to 3.0 mg/kg, clonal expansion of both CD4+ and CD8+ blood T cells was observed from baseline to week 6.

Genomic DNA was isolated from the sorted cells so that the TCRbeta CDR3 region could be sequenced. The immunoSEQ Assay was used for sequencing of TCRbeta CDR3 regions. TCRdb stores this immuneACCESS table with in-frame sequences only. Part of the clones is absent; in the studies checked, under half of the shortfall reflects unresolved V genes, and no reason is known for the rest. Across this sample there are about 50,000 clones, with approximately 95% seen only once. The ten largest clones capture approximately 23% of the sample. The trim is 6 bases for V and 0 bases for J, with a gap of 15 bases between the germline ends. The CDR3 sequence holds 15 residues, the cysteine and phenylalanine included. Left in the record is the CDR3 DNA by itself, 45 bases read in frame from the first base. CDR1 LNHDA and CDR2 SQIVND were looked up in the germline V gene (reference sequence). The trial excluded patients who had a history of autoimmune disease or were on systemic immunosuppression. In every dose cohort, peripheral blood was drawn for TCR sequencing at baseline, cycle 4 day 1, and cycle 7 day 1. The samples were taken from a phase I, first-in-human, multicenter, open-label dose-escalation trial of ivuxolimab. Adults with locally advanced or metastatic head and neck squamous cell, hepatocellular, melanoma or renal cell carcinoma were enrolled in the trial. Before TCR sequencing, CD4+ T cells and CD8+ T cells were sorted from peripheral blood as separate populations.

The sequence was obtained from an adult with an advanced solid tumor such as melanoma, head and neck, liver or kidney cancer. Sequenced here: CD4+ or CD8+ T cells sorted from blood, sampled in a trial of the OX40 agonist ivuxolimab. The chain couples TRBV19 to TRBJ2-7; the D gene is possibly TRBD2, with 5 bases matching. The CDR3 protein: CASRYSSGYSYEQYF. The nucleotide sequence is TGTGCCAGTAGATATTCCTCGGGGTACTCCTACGAGCAGTACTTC.